This TCR beta chain was recorded in a study of T cell repertoires in cytomegalovirus infection. General study points: CMV-specific HLA-C-restricted TCR beta clonotypes dominated the ex vivo response.

The CDR3 has 13 amino acids. Germline assignment: CDR1 KGHDR and CDR2 SFDVKD. V was pared by 5 bases and J by 7 bases, with 10 bases between. One entry per CDR3 protein, called by TCRdb with MiXCR from the reads. Here the sample spans about 920,000 distinct CDR3 sequences, around 29% being singletons. In regard to this clonotype: Its target is not known.

This specimen was cultured CD8+ T cells from PBMCs, taken from culture after CMV antigen stimulation. The chain joins TRBV24-1 to TRBJ2-2, with a tentative D call TRBD2 (5 bases). The receptor was derived from a human donor in good health (CMV status not recorded). Some clones in this sample may be carry-over from other donors' samples. Here the CDR3 reads CATSVEGSGELFF. Written as DNA, the CDR3 is TGTGCCACCAGTGTCGAGGGAAGCGGGGAGCTGTTTTTT.